This TCR beta chain came from a study of blood T cell repertoires in COVID-19. The sample holds one count of this clone. The CDR3 length is 15 residues. Germline-derived CDR1 and CDR2 are ENHRY and SYGVKD. Trimming took 2 bases from V and 5 from J; bases not matched to a gene: 2. Profiling relied on immunoSEQ multiplex PCR, and the TCRdb table lists in-frame clones only, not all of them. The sample records over 150,000 clones, 91% being singletons. The sample consisted of peripheral blood. The V call is TRBV10-3, the J call TRBJ1-6; 8 bases are a match to TRBD1. The clonotype was recovered from a man over 45 with acute or convalescent COVID-19. The CDR3 here is CAISEQGANNSPLHF. The CDR3, as DNA: TGTGCCATCAGTGAGCAGGGGGCCAATAATTCACCCCTCCACTTT.